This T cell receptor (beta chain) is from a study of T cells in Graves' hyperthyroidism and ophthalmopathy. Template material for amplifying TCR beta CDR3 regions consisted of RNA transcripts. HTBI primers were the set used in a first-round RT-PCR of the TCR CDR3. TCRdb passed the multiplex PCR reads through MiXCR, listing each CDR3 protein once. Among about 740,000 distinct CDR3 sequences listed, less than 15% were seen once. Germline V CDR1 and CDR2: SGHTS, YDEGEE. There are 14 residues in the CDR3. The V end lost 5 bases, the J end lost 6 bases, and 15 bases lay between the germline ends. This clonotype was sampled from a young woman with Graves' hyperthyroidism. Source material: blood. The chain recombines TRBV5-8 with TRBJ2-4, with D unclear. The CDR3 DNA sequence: TGTGCCAGCAGTGTGACGGTCCTCGGAAACATTCAGTACTTC. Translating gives CASSVTVLGNIQYF.